This T cell receptor (beta chain) was identified in a study of blood T cell repertoires in COVID-19. In the authors' workflow: Reference gene primer amplification yielded estimated nucleated cell counts. The assay was immunoSEQ multiplex PCR, and TCRdb's table has in-frame clones only and misses some. Clonal size and the V and J genes are those of that table, whereas D and trimming came from the DNA. The profile covers roughly 500,000 clones, with roughly nine tenths appearing a single time and approximately 8% taken by the ten largest. The V gene's germline CDR1 is MNHEY and CDR2 SVGAGI. The CDR3 length is 12 residues. V lost 5 bases to trimming and J lost 0 bases, with 4 bases between them. Participant ages covered about 18 to 95 years across 25 or so US areas. Grouping used clinical history reported by participants in a survey and questionnaire. Resolution of symptoms, clearance, or two negative PCRs was present in recovered Cohort 3 donors.

Source material: PBMCs or T cells enriched from blood (not recorded which). V is TRBV6-5 and J is TRBJ1-1, with D unresolved. The TCR sequence derives from a woman aged 55 to 70 who had recovered from COVID-19. In DNA form, the CDR3 reads TGTGCCAGCAGTCTATTGAACACTGAAGCTTTCTTT. Protein sequence: CASSLLNTEAFF.